This T cell receptor (beta chain) was observed in a study of T-cell memory formation after mild COVID-19. General study points: A second wave expanding day 15 to 37 was CD4+-biased; contracting clones were balanced.

The TCR alpha and TCR beta cDNA libraries, bearing sample barcodes and UMIs, were generated by 5'RACE using constant-segment primers. TCRdb re-called the 5' RACE reads with MiXCR, one entry per CDR3 protein. The table lists 110,000 or so distinct CDR3 sequences, 22% of them singletons. The V end was cut by 6 bases, the J end by 7 bases, with 20 bases between. In germline, CDR1 is SGDLS, CDR2 YYNGEE. The CDR3 length is 15 residues. Note on this clonotype: Its specificity is not known.

The sequencing sample was made of PBMCs or a T cell subset sorted from them (not recorded which). This rearrangement joins TRBV9 to TRBJ2-1, with a tentative D call TRBD2 (5 bases). The TCR originated in a man younger than 35 who had mild COVID-19 (a few samples of this study predate the infection). Cell type and time point are not known. CDR3 DNA: TGTGCCAGCACCCGGGAAGGGCGACCCCGGAATGAGCAGTTCTTC. Protein sequence: CASTREGRPRNEQFF.